The 12 T cell receptor beta chains in this list originate from one sample, sequenced in a study of tumor and adjacent non-tumor tissue in lung cancer. This sample's RNA came from whole unsorted tissue. Three rounds of nested PCR, following a modified ARM-PCR protocol, produced the TCRbeta library. TCRdb reprocessed the multiplex PCR reads via MiXCR and lists one record per CDR3 protein. The table has 65,000 to 95,000 distinct CDR3 sequences, 75% to 90% seen once. The source material was lung tumor tissue. The receptors shown here come from a woman aged 50 to 65 with non-small cell lung cancer.

Remarks on this clonotype: The conserved closing phenylalanine or tryptophan is absent in this CDR3, likely reflecting a read error. The limits of the CDR3 on the DNA are not certain, so only TCRdb's listed CDR3 is given. The rearrangement links TRBV20-1 to TRBJ2-2. The CDR3 spans 13 amino acids, including both terminal residues. Germline V gives CDR1 DFQATT, CDR2 SNEGSKA (reference sequence). The chain's CDR3 is CSVLWGRAGELSI.

The genes are TRBV29-1 and TRBJ1-1; D remains ambiguous. V was cut by 3 bases and J by 1 base, with 12 bases left in between. The germline V gene has CDR1 SQVTM and CDR2 ANQGSEA. The CDR3 is made up of 14 amino acids. CDR3 region: CSVDTGVTNTEAFF. CDR3 in DNA: TGCAGCGTTGATACGGGAGTCACGAACACTGAAGCTTTCTTT.

Details on this clonotype: A read error may be the cause here, since a much bigger clone is one base away. This chain links TRBV7-9 with TRBJ2-7; 8 nucleotides match TRBD2. This CDR3 is built from 15 residues. Germline lookup yields CDR1 SEHNR and CDR2 FQNEAQ (reference sequence). The CDR3 spells CASILGGGLVHEQYF. CDR3 in DNA: TGTGCCAGCATCTTAGGCGGGGGACTAGTCCACGAGCAGTACTTC.

On this clonotype: Its ends do not fully match the called genes, so a read error is possible. The chain recombines TRBV28 with TRBJ2-3; D may be TRBD1 (5 bases). The CDR3 totals 16 residues. CDR1 is MDHEN and CDR2 is SYDVKM in the germline V gene. The CDR3 DNA reads TGTGCCAGCACAAGCTTCTACGGGTGGGGCACTGATACGCAGTATTTT. It translates to CASTSFYGWGTDTQYF.

The table lists this clonotype with a count of one. The gene calls are TRBV6-5 and TRBJ1-1; no definite D call. CDR3 length: 14 amino acids. Germline lookup yields CDR1 MNHEY and CDR2 SVGAGI. Trimming removed 7 bases at V and 2 bases at J, with 14 bases between. CDR3 sequence: CASTHGFTNTEAFF. In nucleotides, the CDR3 is TGTGCCAGCACCCATGGATTTACTAACACTGAAGCTTTCTTT.

This chain links TRBV20-1 with TRBJ2-2, with no clear D. CDR1 and CDR2 from the germline V gene are DFQATT and SNEGSKA (reference sequence). This CDR3 has 16 amino acids. V lost 6 bases and J 9 bases, leaving 26 bases between the germline ends. CDR3 amino acids: CSATPIGILGARELFF. In nucleotides, the CDR3 is TGCAGTGCCACACCAATTGGGATTCTTGGCGCCCGGGAGCTGTTTTTT.

Comments on this clonotype: No conserved phenylalanine or tryptophan is present at the end of the CDR3, so a read error is the likely explanation. The chain carries TRBV5-6 and TRBJ2-3; 7 positions agree with TRBD2. Germline-derived CDR1 and CDR2 are SGHDT and YYEEEE. This CDR3 spans 17 amino acids. CDR3 protein: CVSSPPVAAGRRDTQYL. CDR3 in DNA: TGTGTCAGCAGCCCCCCTGTCGCAGCGGGAAGACGGGATACGCAGTATCTT.

This chain links TRBV6-2 or TRBV6-3 with TRBJ2-1; a weak D match, TRBD2 (6 bases). Trimming left V 6 bases short and J 0 bases short, with 15 bases between. The length of the CDR3 is 16 residues. Per the germline V gene, CDR1 is MNHEY and CDR2 is SVGEGT. Written as DNA, the CDR3 is TGTGCCAGCAGCCATGCGGGGCTGAGCTCCTACAATGAGCAGTTCTTC. Its protein product is CASSHAGLSSYNEQFF.

This chain joins TRBV14 and TRBJ1-1, with D unclear. Germline CDR1 SGHDN, CDR2 FVKESK. This CDR3 has 16 amino acids. V was clipped by 0 bases and J by 1 base, with 12 bases between them. CDR3 nucleotide sequence: TGTGCCAGCAGCCAAGAATTACTACACCGGAACACTGAAGCTTTCTTT. Translating it yields CASSQELLHRNTEAFF.

At least ten counts were recorded for this clonotype. The gene calls are TRBV30 and TRBJ1-1; TRBD1 matches 7 bases. The CDR3 runs to 13 residues. Losses at the gene ends were 2 bases for V and 5 bases for J; bases not matched to a gene: 5. Germline CDR1 and CDR2: GTSNPN and SVGIG (reference sequence). CDR3 region: CAWSRQGLTEAFF. In DNA form, the CDR3 reads TGTGCCTGGAGTCGACAGGGTTTAACTGAAGCTTTCTTT.

For the CDR3, the DNA is TGTGCCAGCAGCCTAGACCTGTTAGGCAAAAACATTCAGTACTTC. Residues: CASSLDLLGKNIQYF. The chain uses TRBV14 and TRBJ2-4; unclear D gene. V gave up 4 bases and J gave up 3 bases, with 13 bases separating them. The germline CDR1 and CDR2 sequences are SGHDN and FVKESK. The CDR3 sequence is 15 residues long.

For this clonotype: This CDR3 fails to terminate in the conserved phenylalanine or tryptophan, so it likely reflects a read error. The V and J genes are TRBV4-1 and TRBJ1-1; D call uncertain. This CDR3 region has 16 residues. The germline gives CDR1 MGHRA, CDR2 YSYEKL. The CDR3 region has the DNA TGCCCCAGCAGCCAAGATCGTTATAGGGCGAACACTGAAGCTTTCTTA. It encodes CPSSQDRYRANTEAFL.